The 7 T cell receptor beta chains listed next were all sequenced from one sample in a study of cytomegalovirus exposure and HLA in healthy donors (dated by TCRdb to 2016 to 2017). Receptors were amplified or captured by the immunoSEQ multiplex PCR assay. For the multiplex PCR, a mixture combining 60 forward primers for TCR Vbeta segments and 13 reverse primers for TCR Jbeta segments was used. Drawn from immuneACCESS, this table holds only the in-frame rearrangements with V and J called that TCRdb kept. Clones are partly lost; checked studies trace under half to an unresolved V gene and leave the rest unexplained. A total of hundreds of thousands of clones appear in this sample, 60% to 80% of them only once. Clones ranked in the top ten supply around 4% of the sample. Sequencing was carried out using PBMCs. These TCRs come from a male donor in good health and CMV-seronegative.

The chain combines TRBV15 with TRBJ2-1, with 8 bases aligning to TRBD2. Trimming removed 0 bases from V and 5 bases from J; junction bases left unmatched: 3. Germline CDR1 and CDR2: LNHNV and YYDKDF (reference sequence). This CDR3 contains 15 residues. The CDR3: CATSRDELADNEQFF. CDR3 DNA: TGTGCCACCAGCAGAGATGAACTAGCGGACAATGAGCAGTTCTTC.

The chain has TRBV7-8 and TRBJ2-7, with TRBD2 identical over 9 bases. The CDR3 consists of 17 residues. Germline loops: CDR1 SGHVS, CDR2 FQNEAQ. J lost 4 bases, V lost 4 bases, and 14 bases had no gene match. CDR3 region: CASSSPVTSGVEYEQYF. CDR3 sequence (DNA): TGTGCCAGCAGCTCACCCGTGACTAGCGGCGTCGAGTACGAGCAGTACTTC.

The chain couples TRBV6-5 to TRBJ2-3; the match to TRBD2 covers 7 bases. Per the germline V gene, CDR1 is MNHEY and CDR2 is SVGAGI. The V gene end was trimmed by 6 bases and the J gene end by 11 bases; junction bases not matched to a gene: 11. The CDR3 has 13 amino acids. The CDR3 DNA is TGTGCCAGCAGACCAGGGACTACCATTAGGCAGTATTTT. The encoded protein is CASRPGTTIRQYF.

The chain carries TRBV19 and TRBJ2-1; 10 nucleotides line up with TRBD2. The germline CDR1 and CDR2 sequences are LNHDA and SQIVND (reference sequence). The CDR3 runs to 17 residues. Losses at the gene ends were 3 bases for V and 0 bases for J; bases not matched to a gene: 5. CDR3 coding DNA: TGTGCCAGTAGTATCGGGGCTAGCGGGAGCTCCTACAATGAGCAGTTCTTC. It is translated as CASSIGASGSSYNEQFF.

The chain joins TRBV5-6 to TRBJ1-6, with TRBD1 matching 7 bases. Trimming took 0 bases from V and 5 from J; bases not matched to a gene: 2. The CDR3 spans 15 residues. The germline CDR1 and CDR2 sequences are SGHDT and YYEEEE. In DNA, the CDR3 is TGTGCCAGCAGCTTGGGGACAGGAGATAATTCACCCCTCCACTTT. This codes for CASSLGTGDNSPLHF.

This clone showed up just once. This chain uses TRBV6-5 with TRBJ2-1; 10 positions agree with TRBD2. This CDR3 comprises 14 residues. V shed 7 bases and J 7 bases; nucleotides not matched to a gene: 7. Per the germline V gene, CDR1 is MNHEY and CDR2 is SVGAGI. CDR3 residues: CASTKREGLNEQFF. The CDR3 DNA reads as TGTGCCAGCACCAAGCGGGAGGGCCTGAATGAGCAGTTCTTC.

The chain couples TRBV18 to TRBJ2-3; 14 positions match TRBD2. J gave up 6 bases and V 3 bases, and 11 bases lay outside the gene matches. Germline CDR1 and CDR2: KGHSH and LQKENI. CDR3 length equals 18 residues. The CDR3 nucleotides read TGTGCCAGCTCACCCACTTCCGCCGGGACTAGCGGGAGTGATACGCAGTATTTT. Its translation is CASSPTSAGTSGSDTQYF.